This T cell receptor (beta chain) was sequenced in a study of T-cell reconstitution after alpha-beta-depleted transplantation in children. Unique molecular identifiers were built into the TCRbeta library. TCRdb re-derived calls from the PCR reads in MiXCR, one entry per CDR3 protein. The table lists about 580,000 distinct CDR3 sequences, roughly 30% of them singletons. Specimen: PBMCs, collected before TCRalphabeta/CD19-depleted stem cell transplant. This receptor was obtained from a boy younger than two with Wiskott-Aldrich syndrome, due to receive a stem cell transplant.

The CDR3 spells CASSLAGRAAQETQYF. The CDR3 DNA follows: TGTGCCAGCAGCTTGGCGGGTAGGGCAGCACAAGAGACCCAGTACTTC. V gene TRBV5-6 combines with J gene TRBJ2-5; D gene ambiguous. The CDR3 is made up of 16 amino acids. Trimming took off 0 bases at V and 2 bases at J, with 14 bases between the two ends. Germline V gives CDR1 SGHDT, CDR2 YYEEEE.